The clone carrying this TCR beta chain was counted many times. No antigen is known for it. This entry comes from a study of T cells in Graves' hyperthyroidism and ophthalmopathy. Overall study results and limits: Ophthalmopathy and stable hyperthyroidism were told apart by a 13 V-J model. Ophthalmopathy was model-predicted a median roughly 6.5 months pre-onset.

Amplification of TCR beta CDR3 regions used RNA as the template. First-round RT-PCR of the TCR CDR3 relied on the HTBI primer set. TCRdb reanalysed the multiplex PCR reads using MiXCR and keeps one entry per CDR3 protein. This repertoire shows about 410,000 distinct CDR3 sequences, 14% to 15% found once; its top ten account for under 15%. The CDR3 covers 18 residues. Germline lookup yields CDR1 SGHAT and CDR2 FQDESV (reference sequence). J lost 7 bases, V lost 5 bases, and 15 bases had no gene match. Over 9 ml of fresh peripheral blood supplied the PBMCs. The sequencing input was blood. This sequence joins TRBV11-1 and TRBJ2-2; TRBD2 matches 11 bases. This TCR derives from a man between 18 and 35 years old with Graves' ophthalmopathy. CDR3 residues: CASSVNQAGTSGYGELFF. The CDR3 nucleotides are TGTGCCAGCAGCGTCAACCAAGCCGGGACTAGCGGTTACGGGGAGCTGTTTTTT.